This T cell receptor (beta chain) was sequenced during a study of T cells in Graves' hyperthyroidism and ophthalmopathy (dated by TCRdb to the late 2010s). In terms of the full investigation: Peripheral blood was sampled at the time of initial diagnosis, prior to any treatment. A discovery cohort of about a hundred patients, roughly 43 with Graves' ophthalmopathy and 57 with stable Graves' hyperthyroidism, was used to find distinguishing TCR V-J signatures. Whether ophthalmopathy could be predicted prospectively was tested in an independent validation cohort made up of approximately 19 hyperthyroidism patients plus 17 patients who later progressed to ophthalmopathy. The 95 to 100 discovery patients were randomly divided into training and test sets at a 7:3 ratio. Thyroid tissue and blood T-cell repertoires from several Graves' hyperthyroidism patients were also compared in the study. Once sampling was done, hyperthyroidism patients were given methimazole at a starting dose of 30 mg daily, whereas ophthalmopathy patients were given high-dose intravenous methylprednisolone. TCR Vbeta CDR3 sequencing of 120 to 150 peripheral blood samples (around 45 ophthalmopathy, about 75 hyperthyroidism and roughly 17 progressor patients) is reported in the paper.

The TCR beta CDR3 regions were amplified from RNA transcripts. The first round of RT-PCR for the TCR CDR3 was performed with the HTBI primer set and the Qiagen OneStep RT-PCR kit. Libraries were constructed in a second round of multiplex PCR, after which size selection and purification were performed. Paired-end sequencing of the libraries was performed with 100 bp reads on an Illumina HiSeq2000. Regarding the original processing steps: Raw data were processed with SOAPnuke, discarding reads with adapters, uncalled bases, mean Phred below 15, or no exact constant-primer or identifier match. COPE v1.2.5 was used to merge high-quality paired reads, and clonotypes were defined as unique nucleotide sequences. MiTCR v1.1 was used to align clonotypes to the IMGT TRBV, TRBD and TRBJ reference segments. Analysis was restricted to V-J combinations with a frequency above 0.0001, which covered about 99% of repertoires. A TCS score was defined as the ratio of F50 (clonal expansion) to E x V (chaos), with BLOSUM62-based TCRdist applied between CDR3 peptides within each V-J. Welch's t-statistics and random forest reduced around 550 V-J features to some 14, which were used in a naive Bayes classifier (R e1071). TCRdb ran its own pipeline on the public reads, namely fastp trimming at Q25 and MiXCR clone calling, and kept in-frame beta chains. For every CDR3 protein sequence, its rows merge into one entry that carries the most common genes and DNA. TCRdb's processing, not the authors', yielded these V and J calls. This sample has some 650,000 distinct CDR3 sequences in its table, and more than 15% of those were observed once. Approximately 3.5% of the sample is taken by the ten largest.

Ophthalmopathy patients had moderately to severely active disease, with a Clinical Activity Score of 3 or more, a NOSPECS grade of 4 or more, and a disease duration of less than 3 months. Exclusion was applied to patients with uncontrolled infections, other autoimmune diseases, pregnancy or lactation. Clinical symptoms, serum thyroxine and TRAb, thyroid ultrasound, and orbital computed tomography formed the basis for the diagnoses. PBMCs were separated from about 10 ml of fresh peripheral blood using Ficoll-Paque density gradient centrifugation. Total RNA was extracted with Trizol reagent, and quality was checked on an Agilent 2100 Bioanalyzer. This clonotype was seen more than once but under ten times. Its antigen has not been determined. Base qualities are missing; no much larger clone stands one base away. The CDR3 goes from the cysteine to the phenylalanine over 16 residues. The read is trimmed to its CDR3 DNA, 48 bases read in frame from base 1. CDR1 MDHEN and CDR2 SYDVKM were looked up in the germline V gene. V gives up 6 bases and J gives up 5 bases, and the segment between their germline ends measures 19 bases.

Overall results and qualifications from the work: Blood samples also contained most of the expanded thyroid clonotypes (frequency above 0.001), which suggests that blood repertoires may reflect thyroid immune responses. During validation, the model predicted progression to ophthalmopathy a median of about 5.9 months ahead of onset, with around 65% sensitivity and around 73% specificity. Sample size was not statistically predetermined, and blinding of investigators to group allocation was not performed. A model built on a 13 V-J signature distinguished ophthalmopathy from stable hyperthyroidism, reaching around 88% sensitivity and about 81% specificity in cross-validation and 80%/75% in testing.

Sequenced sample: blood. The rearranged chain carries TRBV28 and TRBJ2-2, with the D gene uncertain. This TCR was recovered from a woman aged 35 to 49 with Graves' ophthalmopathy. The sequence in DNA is TGTGCCAGCAGAGTCGACACGATTATAGGAACCGGGGAGCTGTTTTTT. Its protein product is CASRVDTIIGTGELFF.